Listed below are T cell receptor beta chains from one sample, sequenced in a study of memory CD4+ T cells and cytomegalovirus serostatus. Sequenced by immunoSEQ multiplex PCR; TCRdb stores in-frame clones only, minus some. This repertoire shows about 53,000 clones, roughly three quarters found once; its top ten account for 0.77%. Input material: memory CD4+ T cells from blood. Source of these receptors: an adult in good health and CMV-seronegative. Each CDR3 is given with its conserved first and last residue. The order of the fields is J gene, clone size, V gene, D gene, CDR3 DNA, CDR3 protein. The D gene is left open where the match is weak. Expanded clones get a size class; other rows say once, few or many, or leave the size out.

j_gene: TRBJ1-6; abundance: few; v_gene: TRBV5-6; d_gene: .; CDR3nt: TGTGCCAGCAGGTCCAGGGTCAGTAATTCACCCCTCCACTTT; CDR3aa: CASRSRVSNSPLHF
j_gene: TRBJ1-3; abundance: .; v_gene: TRBV7-8; d_gene: .; CDR3nt: TGTGCCAGCAGAGCCACGGGGACTGGAAACACCATATATTTT; CDR3aa: CASRATGTGNTIYF
j_gene: TRBJ2-7; abundance: once; v_gene: TRBV30; d_gene: .; CDR3nt: TGTGCCTGGAGTGGACAGTACGAGCAGTACTTC; CDR3aa: CAWSGQYEQYF
j_gene: TRBJ1-1; abundance: .; v_gene: TRBV4-3; d_gene: .; CDR3nt: TGCGCCAGCAGCCAAGATCTCCCGAACACTGAAGCTTTCTTT; CDR3aa: CASSQDLPNTEAFF
j_gene: TRBJ2-6; abundance: .; v_gene: TRBV5-1; d_gene: TRBD1; CDR3nt: TGCGCCAGCAGCCTTTGGACAGGGTGGTCTGGGGCCAACGTCCTGACTTTC; CDR3aa: CASSLWTGWSGANVLTF
j_gene: TRBJ1-2; abundance: few; v_gene: TRBV2; d_gene: .; CDR3nt: TGTGCCAGCTGGGCCAGTCACACTTATGGCTACACCTTC; CDR3aa: CASWASHTYGYTF
j_gene: TRBJ2-1; abundance: .; v_gene: TRBV7-3; d_gene: .; CDR3nt: TGTGCCAGCAGCTTTGGGGGGGGGCCGAGGTTCTTC; CDR3aa: CASSFGGGPRFF
j_gene: TRBJ2-1; abundance: .; v_gene: TRBV11-2; d_gene: .; CDR3nt: TGTGCCAGCAGACGTAGAGGCACTCGGGGCTACAATGAGCAGTTCTTC; CDR3aa: CASRRRGTRGYNEQFF
j_gene: TRBJ1-4; abundance: .; v_gene: TRBV7-2; d_gene: .; CDR3nt: TGTGCCAGCAGCCCGACTCATGAAAAACTGTTTTTT; CDR3aa: CASSPTHEKLFF
j_gene: TRBJ1-6; abundance: few; v_gene: TRBV7-9; d_gene: TRBD1; CDR3nt: TGTGCCAGCAGCCCGGGCGGGACAGAGCTTTCACCCCTCCACTTT; CDR3aa: CASSPGGTELSPLHF
j_gene: TRBJ1-1; abundance: .; v_gene: TRBV6-5; d_gene: TRBD1; CDR3nt: TGTGCCAGCAGCCGCAGTGGGACAGGAGGAACTGAAGCTTTCTTT; CDR3aa: CASSRSGTGGTEAFF
j_gene: TRBJ1-2; abundance: .; v_gene: TRBV5-1; d_gene: TRBD1; CDR3nt: TGCGCCAGCAGTCACGAACAGGGGGCACTCAACTATGGCTACACCTTC; CDR3aa: CASSHEQGALNYGYTF
j_gene: TRBJ1-6; abundance: .; v_gene: TRBV2; d_gene: .; CDR3nt: TGTGCCAGCAGCGTACCGGGACAAGTCAATTCACCCCTCCACTTT; CDR3aa: CASSVPGQVNSPLHF
j_gene: TRBJ1-5; abundance: once; v_gene: TRBV19; d_gene: .; CDR3nt: TGTGCCAGTAGTCCTTTAAGGGGCTTCAATAGCAATCAGCCCCAGCATTTT; CDR3aa: CASSPLRGFNSNQPQHF
j_gene: TRBJ2-5; abundance: .; v_gene: TRBV28; d_gene: TRBD2; CDR3nt: TGTGCCAGCAGTCCCACTAGCGGAGAGGGCGAGACCCAGTACTTC; CDR3aa: CASSPTSGEGETQYF
j_gene: TRBJ1-1; abundance: few; v_gene: TRBV30; d_gene: .; CDR3nt: TGTGCCTGGAGTGTAGCCTCTTCAGTCACCCCTACAGTCACTGAAGCTTTCTTT; CDR3aa: CAWSVASSVTPTVTEAFF
j_gene: TRBJ1-2; abundance: few; v_gene: TRBV19; d_gene: .; CDR3nt: TGTGCCAGTAGGAACCTGGATGGATTCTATGGCTACACCTTC; CDR3aa: CASRNLDGFYGYTF
j_gene: TRBJ1-2; abundance: .; v_gene: TRBV19; d_gene: .; CDR3nt: TGTGCCAGTAGTCCGGGTGGGTTCTATGGCTACACCTTC; CDR3aa: CASSPGGFYGYTF
j_gene: TRBJ2-3; abundance: few; v_gene: TRBV7-2; d_gene: .; CDR3nt: TGTGCCAGCAGTGAAGGGGGGACCACAGATACGCAGTATTTT; CDR3aa: CASSEGGTTDTQYF
j_gene: TRBJ2-5; abundance: .; v_gene: TRBV7-2; d_gene: TRBD2; CDR3nt: TGTGCCAGCAGCCCCTCCGGGGGGGAGACCCAGTACTTC; CDR3aa: CASSPSGGETQYF
j_gene: TRBJ2-7; abundance: .; v_gene: TRBV14; d_gene: .; CDR3nt: TGTGCCAGCAGCCAAGATCGGGGTAGCGGAGACTACGAGCAGTACTTC; CDR3aa: CASSQDRGSGDYEQYF
j_gene: TRBJ2-1; abundance: .; v_gene: TRBV5-4; d_gene: .; CDR3nt: TGTGCCAGCAGCTTGGCCGTGACGGTTTCCTACAATGAGCAGTTCTTC; CDR3aa: CASSLAVTVSYNEQFF
j_gene: TRBJ1-4; abundance: .; v_gene: TRBV7-6; d_gene: .; CDR3nt: TGTGCCAGCAGCTCCGGGGGGGTTGAAAAACTGTTTTTT; CDR3aa: CASSSGGVEKLFF
j_gene: TRBJ2-7; abundance: .; v_gene: TRBV5-1; d_gene: .; CDR3nt: TGCGCCAGCAGCTTGGCGGCCTACTCCTACGAGCAGTACTTC; CDR3aa: CASSLAAYSYEQYF
j_gene: TRBJ1-1; abundance: .; v_gene: TRBV5-1; d_gene: .; CDR3nt: TGCGCCAGCAGCCGACCTTCTCGGGACTCCCTTCCCCGGAACACTGAAGCTTTCTTT; CDR3aa: CASSRPSRDSLPRNTEAFF
j_gene: TRBJ1-4; abundance: .; v_gene: TRBV2; d_gene: .; CDR3nt: TGTGCCAGCAGTCTAGGGGTAGCAAAACTGTTTTTT; CDR3aa: CASSLGVAKLFF
j_gene: TRBJ2-7; abundance: .; v_gene: TRBV5-1; d_gene: TRBD1; CDR3nt: TGCGCCAGCAGCTTGGCAGGGACAGGGATCTACGAGCAGTACTTC; CDR3aa: CASSLAGTGIYEQYF
j_gene: TRBJ2-7; abundance: .; v_gene: TRBV6-1; d_gene: .; CDR3nt: TGTGCCAGCACGGCGGAGAGAAAAAGCTCCTACGAGCAGTACTTC; CDR3aa: CASTAERKSSYEQYF